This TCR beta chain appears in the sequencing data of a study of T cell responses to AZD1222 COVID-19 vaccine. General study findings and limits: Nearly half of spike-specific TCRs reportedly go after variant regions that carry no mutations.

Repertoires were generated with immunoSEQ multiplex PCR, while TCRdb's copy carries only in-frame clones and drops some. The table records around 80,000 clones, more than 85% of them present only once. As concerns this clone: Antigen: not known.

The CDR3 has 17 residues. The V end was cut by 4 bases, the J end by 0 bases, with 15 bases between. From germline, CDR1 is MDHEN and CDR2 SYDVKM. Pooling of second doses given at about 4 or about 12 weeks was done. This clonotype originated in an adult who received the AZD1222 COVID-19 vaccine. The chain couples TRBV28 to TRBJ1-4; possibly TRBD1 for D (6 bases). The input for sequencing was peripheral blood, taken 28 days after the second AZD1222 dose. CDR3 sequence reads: CASSSPNPGATNEKLFF. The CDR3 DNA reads TGTGCCAGCAGTTCACCGAACCCAGGGGCAACTAATGAAAAACTGTTTTTT. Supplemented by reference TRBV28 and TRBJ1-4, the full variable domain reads DVKVTQSSRYLVKRTGEKVFLECVQDMDHENMFWYRQDPGLGLRLIYFSYDVKMKEKGDIPEGYSVSREKKERFSLILESASTNQTSMYLCASSSPNPGATNEKLFFGSGTQLSVL.